This TCR beta chain was captured in a study of cytomegalovirus exposure and HLA in healthy donors (dated by TCRdb to between 2016 and 2019). Turning to the overall study: In an earlier analysis of approximately 640 of the donors, 250 to 300 Gb of sequence data and roughly 100 million unique TCR beta sequences from about 179 million T cells were reported. Roughly 300 gigabases of sequencing data and around 90 million unique TCR sequences made up an early release that covered around 640 HLA-typed donors. Among the roughly 400 genotyped donors, about 85% belonged to the genetic ancestry cluster associated with self-reported Caucasian donors. The study aimed to test whether signatures of past pathogen exposure could be identified by cataloging public T cell receptors. Using immunosequencing, the study profiled T cell repertoires from 500 to 800 subjects and related those repertoires to cytomegalovirus serostatus. A separate validation cohort of 100 to 150 different subjects was used in addition to the 666-subject first cohort. The study combined high-throughput TCR immunosequencing, statistical association of individual TCRs with disease status, and machine learning to predict cytomegalovirus infection status. To study patterns of TCR occurrence, a later analysis re-analyzed previously published TCR beta repertoires from around 700 donors and added high-resolution HLA genotyping. Rather than using new phenotypic data, the later analysis identified candidate immune exposures from TCR beta sequences and from how often those sequences occurred across donors. To decide whether each TCR beta V gene segment behaved as functional or pseudogenic, an earlier analysis of fewer than 750 of the donors relied on high-throughput TCR beta sequencing. Donor age, sex, ethnicity and CMV serostatus were compiled together with the repertoire data. A later genetic analysis took genome-wide SNP genotypes for about 65% of the 666 donors and used that subset as a discovery cohort. All discovery cohort repertoires had been generated using a single sequencing platform. HLA typing covered class I and class II loci at four-digit resolution. Typing coverage differed by locus: A, B, C, DRB1 and DQB1 were typed in about 620-640 donors, DQA1 in 500 to 550, DPA1 in some 570, and DPB1 in 450 to 490. A handful of DR-DQ haplotypes were handled as single units for association and clustering because linkage in the cohort was strong. Across some 400 genotyped donors of the cohort, an average of about 200,000 unique TCR beta nucleotide sequences per donor were sequenced, and 15% to 20% of those sequences were non-productive.

About this clone: What this receptor recognizes is not known. Within one base of it there is no much larger clone, and no base qualities were kept.

Receptors were amplified or captured by the immunoSEQ multiplex PCR assay. The multiplex PCR relied on a mix of 60 forward primers for TCR Vbeta segments and 13 reverse primers for TCR Jbeta segments. A multiplex PCR assay on genomic DNA amplified the CDR3 region of rearranged TCR beta genes. Amplified TCR beta libraries were sequenced as 87-base-pair reads on the Illumina HiSeq System. Per the original workflow: In a later analysis, some 80 million unique TCR beta chains were counted across the 500 to 850 repertoires, and about 9.9 million of these chains were shared by at least two donors. Raw reads were error-corrected and collapsed into unique sequences with a nearest-neighbor algorithm that merged closely related sequences to remove PCR and sequencing errors. To assign V, D and J gene segments, CDR3 sequences were aligned to IMGT reference sequences. For a sequence to be retained, a match of at least six nucleotides was required to both a V gene segment and a J gene segment. Rearrangements were classified as productive when the CDR3 lacked stop codons and remained in frame with V and J, and all other rearrangements were classified as non-productive. CDR3 was defined according to IMGT convention as the region running from the second conserved V-encoded cysteine to the conserved J-encoded phenylalanine. The earlier analysis of more than 450 of the donors excluded sequences that lacked an unambiguous match to a single V gene segment. An earlier analysis of 587 of the donors classified V segments as functional when productive rearrangements were above 56.7% and as segregating when the standard deviation between donors was above 5%. To diagnose cytomegalovirus status from the catalog of TCR beta chain sequences, a statistical classification framework was built. In a later analysis, TCR nucleotide sequences were compared against IMGT/GENE-DB human TR gene sequences so that V and J genes could be assigned. In a later analysis, CDR3 sequences and most-parsimonious VDJ recombination scenarios were assigned using the TCRdist pipeline. A later analysis defined each TCR beta chain by its CDR3 amino acid sequence plus V-gene family, and excluded reads lacking a unique V-gene family. A later analysis removed several hundred highly shared, low-generation-probability nucleotide sequences to deal with suspected cross-contamination and a sequencing artifact. For each public chain, a later analysis derived a clonal expansion index from normalized ranks of inferred template counts within each repertoire. Generation probabilities in a later analysis came from a VDJ recombination model fitted to out-of-frame rearrangements, and those results were checked against IGoR. In a later analysis, hypergeometric tests were used to score TCR-TCR, TCR-HLA and TCR-CMV co-occurrence, with a repertoire-size bias correction applied to TCR pairs. A later analysis estimated false discovery rates by permuting HLA or CMV assignments 20 times. In a later analysis, co-occurring TCRs were grouped using DBSCAN, with TCRdist sequence similarity added in when clustering inside HLA-allele-positive subsets. For co-occurrence clustering, repertoires with fewer than 30,000 or more than 120,000 public chains were excluded, along with roughly 5 repertoires with anomalous nucleotide sharing. The source is immuneACCESS, and TCRdb retained only in-frame sequences with V and J called. Part of the clones is not carried over; for the studies checked, unresolved V genes explain less than half of this, and the remainder is unexplained. The DNA was the basis for D and trimming; V, J and clone size are from that table. For this sample the table gives fewer than 150,000 clones, of which over 60% were detected only once. The top ten constitute 2.7% of the sample.

The cohort consisted of 600 to 750 healthy bone marrow donors. All cohort members were sampled while nominally healthy, although unrecorded immune exposures were likely present. The donor tested CMV seropositive, placing the donor among the 289 seropositive members of the cohort. A peripheral blood sample was provided by each donor, and peripheral blood mononuclear cells were used for TCR beta sequencing. The Qiagen DNeasy Blood Extraction Kit was used to extract genomic DNA from the blood cell samples. Paper-wide results and their limitations: Roughly uniform sequencing depth across donors was assumed in presence/absence analyses, although this assumption may not hold. Because counts were too low, about 17 rarely observed V segments, including chromosome 9 orphons, were excluded from the earlier analysis of roughly 580 of the donors. A later analysis found that HLA-associated TCR beta chains were more clonally expanded and had lower generation probabilities than equally common non-associated chains. Because the 87-base-pair reads could not distinguish some IMGT-functional V segments, including TRBV6-2 and TRBV6-3, those segments were excluded. Several of the top co-occurrence clusters appeared to be linked to parvovirus B19, influenza, CMV and Epstein-Barr virus, according to a later analysis. A further reported finding was that TCR beta sequences accurately predicted the HLA-A and HLA-B alleles for most subjects in the first cohort. A total of some 180 TCR beta chains were listed by the study as associated with cytomegalovirus. Across donors, most TCR sequences were observed very rarely, whereas some public TCRs were present in many individuals. Correlated functional status among segregating V segments might reflect linkage disequilibrium, but an unknown experimental factor could not be ruled out. A later genetic analysis reported fewer N-insertions in productive TCRs among donors in an Asian-associated ancestry cluster than the roughly 700-donor mean. HLA typing was unavailable for some donors at each locus, so association tests used only the typed subset. In vitro tests confirmed that three of the cytomegalovirus-associated TCR beta chains recognize cytomegalovirus antigens. A cluster of highly shared sequence variants was judged likely to be a technical artifact of the sequencing pipeline. This cohort had only TCR beta chains sequenced, and the lack of alpha or paired-chain data limited which features could be detected. For the cohort, immune exposure information was limited to CMV serostatus. In both the original and validation cohorts, the classifier was reported to diagnose cytomegalovirus status with high specificity and sensitivity. A later analysis found that TCR association rates varied across HLA loci, with DRB1 alleles showing the most associated TCRs and HLA-C alleles the fewest. A later genetic analysis associated a missense DCLRE1C variant with V-gene and J-gene trimming of TCR beta chains, and an independent cohort replicated the association. Most CMV-associated TCR beta chains appeared to be HLA-restricted in a later analysis, and the HLA associations seemed to be driven largely by CMV exposure. The authors suggested that the approach could potentially be extended to other disease states and immunological phenotypes. Broadly in line with IMGT annotations, most TCR beta V segments showed up in productive rearrangements about 87% or about 30% of the time in an earlier analysis of several hundred of the donors. A later analysis associated 15,000 or so TCR beta sequences with specific HLA alleles at a false discovery rate of 0.05. When HLA alleles, especially DR and DQ, strongly co-occurred, attributing TCR associations to individual alleles was difficult.

V drops 3 bases and J drops 5 bases, leaving 13 bases in between. The CDR3 holds 14 amino acids from the cysteine to the phenylalanine. The entry retains the CDR3 DNA only, 42 bases that are in frame from base 1. Per the germline V gene (reference sequence), LNHDA is the CDR1 and SQIVND is the CDR2. The TCR sequence derives from a woman aged 40 to 49 in good health and CMV-seropositive. The receptor chain draws on TRBV19 and TRBJ2-5, with the identity of the D gene unclear. Sequencing was done on a sample of PBMCs. In nucleotide form, the sequence is TGTGCCAGTAGTATGGGTCAGGTAGGCGAGACCCAGTACTTC. Translated, this is CASSMGQVGETQYF.